This entry lists 24 T cell receptor beta chains sequenced from one sample in a study of CD8 T cells in Susac syndrome. The authors reverse transcribed roughly 0.5 to 1 ug RNA with random hexamers. A single record per CDR3 protein comes from TCRdb applying MiXCR to the immunoSEQ multiplex PCR reads. Of fewer than 150,000 distinct CDR3 sequences listed, around nine tenths are singletons. Sequenced: CD8+ T cells from PBMCs. Every receptor here comes from a human donor with multiple sclerosis.

This clonotype is a singleton in its sample. The chain recombines TRBV20-1 with TRBJ1-2; no definite D call. Germline CDR1 and CDR2: DFQATT and SNEGSKA (reference sequence). The CDR3 length is 13 residues. The CDR3 reads CSARERQNYGYTF. The CDR3 DNA follows: TGCAGCGCCAGAGAGAGGCAGAACTATGGCTACACCTTC.

The J gene is TRBJ1-2, the V gene TRBV10-3, with 8 bases fitting TRBD1. Trimming at V came to 11 bases and at J to 8 bases, leaving 19 bases not matched to a gene. The CDR3 covers 15 residues. The germline V gene has CDR1 ENHRY and CDR2 SYGVKD. Here the CDR3 reads CASHPTTGTGGGYTF. Written as DNA, the CDR3 is TGTGCCTCGCATCCAACCACCGGGACAGGAGGCGGCTACACCTTC.

The chain couples TRBV10-2 to TRBJ2-1; 7 nucleotides align to TRBD2. The V gene end was trimmed by 7 bases and the J gene end by 9 bases; junction bases not matched to a gene: 3. Germline-derived CDR1 and CDR2 are WSHSY and SAAADI. The CDR3 covers 11 residues. This CDR3 reads CASTERGEQFF. The CDR3 DNA reads as TGCGCCAGCACAGAGCGGGGTGAGCAGTTCTTC.

This sequence joins TRBV6-2 or TRBV6-3 and TRBJ2-1; TRBD2 is a possible D gene (5 bases). Trimming left V 7 bases short and J 10 bases short, with 29 bases between. Per the germline V gene, CDR1 is MNHEY and CDR2 is SVGEGT. The CDR3 contains 17 residues. The CDR3 nucleotides are TGTGCCAGCACCTACGGGTCCCGTTTGGGGAGCTTTGGGGAGCAGTTCTTC. Its protein product is CASTYGSRLGSFGEQFF.

The chain combines TRBV4-2 with TRBJ2-1; 7 nucleotides align to TRBD2. Germline V CDR1 and CDR2: LGHNA, YNFKEQ. V lost 5 bases, J lost 0 bases, and 7 bases stayed unmatched. The CDR3 is 16 amino acids. The CDR3: CASSAGLQSSYNEQFF. CDR3 nucleotide sequence: TGTGCCAGCAGCGCGGGACTACAGAGCTCCTACAATGAGCAGTTCTTC.

This chain joins TRBV19 and TRBJ1-2; D remains unclear. The germline CDR1 and CDR2 sequences are LNHDA and SQIVND (reference sequence). Trimming pared 5 bases from V and 8 bases from J, leaving 15 bases between. This CDR3 region has 13 residues. This chain's CDR3 is CASSPNRYPGYTF. The CDR3 DNA sequence: TGTGCCAGTAGTCCTAATCGGTACCCCGGCTACACCTTC.

This sequence joins TRBV6-6 and TRBJ1-5; D is ambiguous. Germline V gene sequence: CDR1 MNHNY, CDR2 SVGAGI (reference sequence). V was clipped by 8 bases and J by 0 bases, with 8 bases between them. The CDR3 totals 13 residues. CDR3 sequence reads: CASPPSSNQPQHF. The CDR3 DNA reads as TGTGCCAGCCCCCCCAGTAGCAATCAGCCCCAGCATTTT.

The gene calls are TRBV9 and TRBJ2-7; D is uncertain. CDR1 SGDLS and CDR2 YYNGEE come from the germline V gene. CDR3 length: 15 residues. Trimming pared 0 bases from V and 4 bases from J, leaving 14 bases between. CDR3 residues: CASSVAEAEPYEQYF. The CDR3 coding sequence is TGTGCCAGCAGCGTAGCTGAGGCGGAGCCGTACGAGCAGTACTTC.

The chain has TRBV29-1 and TRBJ2-1, with a tentative D call TRBD2 (6 bases). The germline gives CDR1 SQVTM, CDR2 ANQGSEA. V lost 3 bases to trimming and J lost 12 bases, with 12 bases between them. The CDR3 is 11 residues long. This chain's CDR3 is CSVDGGSGQFF. DNA for the CDR3: TGCAGCGTTGACGGAGGGAGTGGGCAGTTCTTC.

This sequence joins TRBV6-5 and TRBJ1-5, with unresolved D. The V end was cut by 6 bases, the J end by 4 bases, with 10 bases between. The CDR3 has 13 amino acids. Per germline, CDR1 MNHEY and CDR2 SVGAGI. This CDR3 reads CASSNTANQPQHF. The DNA for the CDR3 is TGTGCCAGCAGCAATACTGCGAATCAGCCCCAGCATTTT.

The chain recombines TRBV19 with TRBJ1-1, with no clear D. Germline assignment: CDR1 LNHDA and CDR2 SQIVND (reference sequence). Trimming cost V 3 bases and J 3 bases, with 8 bases left between them. CDR3 length equals 13 residues. CDR3 bases: TGTGCCAGTAGTATCACATTGCACACTGAAGCTTTCTTT. Protein sequence: CASSITLHTEAFF.

This chain links TRBV24-1 with TRBJ2-2; 12 bases align to TRBD2. V gave up 6 bases and J gave up 4 bases; unmatched junction bases: 5. The length of the CDR3 is 16 residues. CDR1 KGHDR and CDR2 SFDVKD come from the germline V gene. The CDR3 spells CATSPALAGGTGELFF. The CDR3 bases are TGTGCCACCAGTCCGGCACTAGCGGGAGGCACCGGGGAGCTGTTTTTT.

The chain employs TRBV7-9 and TRBJ2-3; 7 bases line up with TRBD1. The CDR3 runs 16 residues. The V segment lost 5 bases and the J segment 0 bases; nucleotides outside the gene matches: 8. Germline CDR1 reads SEHNR; CDR2 reads FQNEAQ (reference sequence). The CDR3 spells CASSHDRVPSTDTQYF. CDR3 bases: TGTGCCAGCAGCCACGACAGGGTTCCTAGCACAGATACGCAGTATTTT.

The chain is built from TRBV27 and TRBJ1-3; no reliable D call. The V end was cut by 7 bases, the J end by 4 bases, with 5 bases between. Germline CDR1 MNHEY, CDR2 SMNVEV (reference sequence). This CDR3 spans 11 amino acids. This CDR3 reads CASTGGNTIYF. Written as DNA, the CDR3 is TGTGCCAGCACGGGAGGAAACACCATATATTTT.

This clonotype was counted once. The chain has TRBV2 and TRBJ2-1; D not certain. The CDR3 contains 13 residues. With 6 bases removed from V and 1 base from J, the gap between germline ends came to 7 bases. Germline CDR1 and CDR2: SNHLY and FYNNEI. CDR3 in amino acids: CASSKESYNEQFF. CDR3 DNA: TGTGCCAGCAGCAAGGAATCCTACAATGAGCAGTTCTTC.

The rearrangement uses TRBV4-3 and TRBJ2-2; TRBD2 aligns across 9 bases. The V and J ends lost 5 bases and 7 bases, in that order; junction bases with no gene match: 8. Germline CDR1 and CDR2: LGHNA and YSLEER. This CDR3 contains 15 residues. The CDR3 sequence: CASSFFELAGGELFF. The CDR3 region has the DNA TGCGCCAGCAGCTTCTTCGAACTAGCGGGCGGGGAGCTGTTTTTT.

The chain joins TRBV4-2 to TRBJ1-3; D not resolved. The CDR3 sequence is 14 residues long. The V end lost 5 bases, the J end lost 4 bases, and 12 bases lay between the germline ends. Looked up from germline, CDR1 is LGHNA and CDR2 is YNFKEQ. The CDR3 coding sequence is TGTGCCAGCAGCAGCCACACCGAGGGAAACACCATATATTTT. Protein: CASSSHTEGNTIYF.

The chain is built from TRBV12-3 or TRBV12-4 and TRBJ1-1; no reliable D call. The CDR3 loop spans 14 amino acids. Trimming took 4 bases from V and 4 from J, leaving 13 bases between them. In DNA form, the CDR3 reads TGTGCCAGCAGTTCCCTTTATCGTGGCACTGAAGCTTTCTTT. Its translation is CASSSLYRGTEAFF.

CDR3 sequence reads: CASSFEGDRTSGYTF. The CDR3 nucleotides are TGTGCCAGCAGCTTCGAGGGGGACCGCACGAGTGGCTACACCTTC. The chain recombines TRBV13 with TRBJ1-2, with TRBD1 as a possible D gene (6 bases). V was cut by 3 bases and J by 7 bases, with 18 bases left in between. Looked up from germline, CDR1 is PRHDT and CDR2 is FYEKMQ (reference sequence). This CDR3 is 15 amino acids long. Filled out from reference TRBV13 and TRBJ1-2, the complete variable domain reads AAGVIQSPRHLIKEKRETATLKCYPIPRHDTVYWYQQGPGQDPQFLISFYEKMQSDKGSIPDRFSAQQFSDYHSELNMSSLELGDSALYFCASSFEGDRTSGYTFGSGTRLTVV.

The V gene is TRBV6-1, the J gene TRBJ2-7, with 7 bases that match TRBD2. Germline V gives CDR1 MNHNS, CDR2 SASEGT. The CDR3 spans 14 residues. Germline trimming cut 4 bases from V and 4 bases from J; bases unmatched to any gene: 7. CDR3 region: CASSALAGAYEQYF. The CDR3 coding sequence is TGTGCCAGCAGTGCGCTGGCGGGAGCATACGAGCAGTACTTC.

The chain joins TRBV3-1 to TRBJ2-2, with D maybe TRBD2 (6 bases). The CDR3 consists of 19 residues. The germline V gene has CDR1 LGHDT and CDR2 YNNKEL (reference sequence). V dropped 3 bases and J dropped 1 base, with 21 bases sitting between them. CDR3 loop: CASSHVNSGAPGNTGELFF. For the CDR3, the DNA is TGTGCCAGCAGCCATGTCAACTCGGGAGCCCCGGGGAACACCGGGGAGCTGTTTTTT.

The genes are TRBV19 and TRBJ1-1; D not resolved. Germline loops: CDR1 LNHDA, CDR2 SQIVND (reference sequence). Trimming took 5 bases from V and 0 from J, leaving 7 bases between them. CDR3 length: 13 amino acids. DNA for the CDR3: TGTGCCAGTAGTTTGTCGGTGAACACTGAAGCTTTCTTT. Protein product: CASSLSVNTEAFF.

The rearrangement uses TRBV29-1 and TRBJ1-1, with 8 positions matching TRBD1. V was clipped by 0 bases and J by 10 bases; unmatched bases: 1. The CDR3 totals 11 residues. CDR1 and CDR2 (germline): SQVTM, ANQGSEA. CDR3 residues: CSVEDGQGAFF. CDR3 nucleotides: TGCAGCGTTGAAGACGGACAGGGAGCTTTCTTT.

This sequence joins TRBV28 and TRBJ1-1; tentative D call: TRBD1 (6 bases). This CDR3 region has 14 residues. V was pared by 3 bases and J by 5 bases, with 13 bases between. Germline CDR1 reads MDHEN; CDR2 reads SYDVKM. This CDR3 is CASSLLGGSTEAFF. The CDR3 DNA reads TGTGCCAGCAGTTTGTTGGGGGGCTCTACTGAAGCTTTCTTT.